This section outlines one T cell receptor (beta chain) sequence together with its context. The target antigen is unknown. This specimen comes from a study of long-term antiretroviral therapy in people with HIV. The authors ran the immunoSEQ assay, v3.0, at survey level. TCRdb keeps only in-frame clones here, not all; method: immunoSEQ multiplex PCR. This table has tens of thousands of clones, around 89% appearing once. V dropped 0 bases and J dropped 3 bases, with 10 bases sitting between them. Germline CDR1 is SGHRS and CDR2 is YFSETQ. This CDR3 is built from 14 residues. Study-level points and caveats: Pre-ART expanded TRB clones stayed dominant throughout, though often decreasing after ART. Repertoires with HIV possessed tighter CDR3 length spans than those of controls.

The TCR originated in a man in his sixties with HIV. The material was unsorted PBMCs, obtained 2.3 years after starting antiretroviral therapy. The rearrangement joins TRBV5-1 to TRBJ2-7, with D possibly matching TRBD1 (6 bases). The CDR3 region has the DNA TGCGCCAGCAGCTTGGTCGGACAGAACTACGAGCAGTACTTC. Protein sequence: CASSLVGQNYEQYF.